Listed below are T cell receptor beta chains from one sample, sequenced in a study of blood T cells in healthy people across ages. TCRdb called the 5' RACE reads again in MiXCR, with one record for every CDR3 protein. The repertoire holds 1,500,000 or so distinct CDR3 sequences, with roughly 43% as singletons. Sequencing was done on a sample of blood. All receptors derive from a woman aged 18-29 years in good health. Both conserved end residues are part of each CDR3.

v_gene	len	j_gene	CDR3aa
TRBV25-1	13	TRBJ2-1	CASSGNSYNEQFF
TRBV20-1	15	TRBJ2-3	CSARDRGTSTDTQYF
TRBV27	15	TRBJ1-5	CASRNQSVSNQPQHF
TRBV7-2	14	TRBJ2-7	CASSFGTAFYEQYF
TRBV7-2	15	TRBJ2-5	CASSLGNGEAETQYF
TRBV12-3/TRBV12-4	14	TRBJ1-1	CASMTGTGLRGAFF
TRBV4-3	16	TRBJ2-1	CASSQEPFYSYNEQFF
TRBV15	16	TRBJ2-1	CATSRDRVGGYNEQFF
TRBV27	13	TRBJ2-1	CASSLGPSHEQFF
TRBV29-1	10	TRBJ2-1	CSAGWDEQFF
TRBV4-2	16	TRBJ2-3	CASSRSTSGTPDTQYF
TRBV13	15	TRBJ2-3	CASSSRDSYTDTQYF
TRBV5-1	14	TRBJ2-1	CASSLGPGGHEQFF
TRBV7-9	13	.	CASSNQPRNEQYF
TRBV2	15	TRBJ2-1	CASTPSVIRGDEQFF
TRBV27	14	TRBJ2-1	CASSVGGLDNEQFF
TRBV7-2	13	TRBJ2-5	CASSVEASTEQYF
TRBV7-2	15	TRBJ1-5	CASSQRGQSNQPQHF
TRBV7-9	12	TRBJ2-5	CASSLYSETQYF
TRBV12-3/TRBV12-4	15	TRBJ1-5	CASSPRQANNQPQHF
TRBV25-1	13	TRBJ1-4	CASSEQGREKLFF
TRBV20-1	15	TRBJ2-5	CSALDGGGGLETQYF
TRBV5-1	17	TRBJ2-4	CASSLTGDQGLFNIQYF
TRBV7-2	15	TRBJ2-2	CASSLGLVYTGELFF
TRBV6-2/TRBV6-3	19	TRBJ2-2	CASSQGGTSGGAYTGELFF
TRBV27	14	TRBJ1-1	CASGWTVRDTEAFF
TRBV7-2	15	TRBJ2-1	CASSSLPSGYNEQFF
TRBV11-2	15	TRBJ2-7	CASSLGGDRGYEQYF
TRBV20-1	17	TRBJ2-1	CSARWGTSGNRLNEQFF
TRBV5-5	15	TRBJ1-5	CASSFTGQGIQPQHF
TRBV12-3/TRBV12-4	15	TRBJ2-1	CASSLRDRGANEQFF
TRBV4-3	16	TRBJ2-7	CASSQTLAGVLYEQYF
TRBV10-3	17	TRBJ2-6	CAISEVGPISGANVLTF
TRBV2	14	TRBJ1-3	CASRGTGGGNTIYF
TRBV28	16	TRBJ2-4	CASTQTGGRDKNIQYF
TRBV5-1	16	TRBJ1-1	CASSFVRNSPNTEAFF
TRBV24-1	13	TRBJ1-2	CATSDSGSAIYTF
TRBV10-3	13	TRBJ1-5	CAIRGQLNQPQHF
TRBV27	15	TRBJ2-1	CASSFDRLIGGEQFF
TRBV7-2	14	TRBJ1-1	CASSLNGPNTEAFF
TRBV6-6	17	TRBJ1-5	CASSHSFARDRNQPQHF
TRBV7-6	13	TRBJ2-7	CASSPHSSYEQYF
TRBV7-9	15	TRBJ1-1	CASSQYWTGDTEAFF
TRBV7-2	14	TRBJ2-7	CASSLWGGDYEQYF
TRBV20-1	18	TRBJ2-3	CSARDGLAGATSTDTQYF
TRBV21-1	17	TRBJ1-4	CASSKVQIQGAGRELFF
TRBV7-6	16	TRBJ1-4	CASSLEVGATNEKLFF
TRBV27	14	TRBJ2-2	CASSLSLLFGELFF
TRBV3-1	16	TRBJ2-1	CASSQGGGLAGNEQFF
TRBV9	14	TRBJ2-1	CASSPRAGFNEQFF
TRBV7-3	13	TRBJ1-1	CASSIGQGREAFF
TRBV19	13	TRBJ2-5	CASSVQDHNEQYF
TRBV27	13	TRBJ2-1	CASSFQASGEQFF
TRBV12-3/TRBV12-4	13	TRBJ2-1	CASSLGLAGNPFF
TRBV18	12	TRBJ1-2	CASSPDRQGYTF